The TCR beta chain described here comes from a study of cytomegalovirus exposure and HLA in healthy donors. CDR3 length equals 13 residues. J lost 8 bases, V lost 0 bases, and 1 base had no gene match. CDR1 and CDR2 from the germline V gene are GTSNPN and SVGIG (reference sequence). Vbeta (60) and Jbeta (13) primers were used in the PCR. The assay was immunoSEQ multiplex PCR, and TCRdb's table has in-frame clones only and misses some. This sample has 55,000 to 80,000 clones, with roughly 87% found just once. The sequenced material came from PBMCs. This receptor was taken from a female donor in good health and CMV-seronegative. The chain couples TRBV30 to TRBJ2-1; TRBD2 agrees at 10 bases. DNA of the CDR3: TGTGCCTGGAGTGTAGCGGGGGGGTATGAGCAGTTCTTC. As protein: CAWSVAGGYEQFF. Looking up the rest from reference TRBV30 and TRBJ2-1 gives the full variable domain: SQTIHQWPATLVQPVGSPLSLECTVEGTSNPNLYWYRQAAGRGLQLLFYSVGIGQISSEVPQNLSASRPQDRQFILSSKKLLLSDSGFYLCAWSVAGGYEQFFGPGTRLTVL.